These 25 T cell receptor beta chains were all obtained from the same sample, sequenced in a study of blood T cell repertoires in COVID-19. Data came from immunoSEQ multiplex PCR; TCRdb stores just in-frame clones and leaves some out. The sample holds about 180,000 clones; approximately 87% are singletons and the top ten take around 21%. Sequenced: peripheral blood. The receptors shown here come from a man between 70 and 80 years old with active or convalescent COVID-19.

The chain is built from TRBV7-3 and TRBJ1-1; D ambiguous. Germline CDR1 and CDR2: SGHTA and FQGTGA. The CDR3 loop spans 15 amino acids. V lost 5 bases and J 1 base, leaving 14 bases between the germline ends. CDR3 loop: CASSPTLGANTEAFF. In nucleotides, the CDR3 is TGTGCCAGCAGCCCCACCTTGGGAGCGAACACTGAAGCTTTCTTT.

The rearrangement links TRBV7-6 to TRBJ1-1; no definite D call. The V gene's germline CDR1 is SGHVS and CDR2 FNYEAQ. The V gene lost 4 bases and the J gene lost 1 base, with 19 bases spanning the gap. CDR3 size: 17 residues. CDR3 region: CASSYVSGRSWNTEAFF. CDR3 in DNA: TGTGCCAGCAGCTACGTGAGTGGTCGGTCTTGGAACACTGAAGCTTTCTTT. The variable domain in full, with the rest retrieved from reference TRBV7-6 and TRBJ1-1, is GAGVSQSPRYKVTKRGQDVALRCDPISGHVSLYWYRQALGQGPEFLTYFNYEAQQDKSGLPNDRFSAERPEGSISTLTIQRTEQRDSAMYRCASSYVSGRSWNTEAFFGQGTRLTVV.

The genes are TRBV20-1 and TRBJ1-2; perhaps TRBD1 as D (5 bases). This CDR3 contains 11 residues. Germline loops: CDR1 DFQATT, CDR2 SNEGSKA (reference sequence). This CDR3 is CRSGTLYGYTF. The CDR3 region has the DNA TGCAGGTCCGGGACTCTCTATGGCTACACCTTC.

The table lists this clone with many counts. The rearrangement joins TRBV14 to TRBJ2-7; TRBD2 aligns across 9 bases. There are 17 residues in the CDR3. The V gene's germline CDR1 is SGHDN and CDR2 FVKESK. Trimming at V came to 0 bases and at J to 6 bases, leaving 12 bases not matched to a gene. CDR3 protein: CASSQDFRAGGPSEQYF. CDR3 bases: TGTGCCAGCAGCCAAGATTTCCGGGCGGGAGGGCCAAGCGAGCAGTACTTC.

The chain joins TRBV6-5 to TRBJ1-5, with no clear D. In germline, CDR1 is MNHEY, CDR2 SVGAGI. The CDR3 spans 15 residues. V was pared by 4 bases and J by 0 bases, with 10 bases between. For the CDR3, the DNA is TGTGCCAGCAGTTCGGTCCCTTATAGCAATCAGCCCCAGCATTTT. Translated, it gives CASSSVPYSNQPQHF.

The chain recombines TRBV29-1 with TRBJ2-5; D is undetermined. Germline values: CDR1 SQVTM, CDR2 ANQGSEA. V shed 4 bases and J shed 3 bases, with 6 bases lying between them. The CDR3 is 11 amino acids. The CDR3 region is CSVVNKETQYF. DNA for the CDR3: TGCAGCGTTGTAAACAAAGAGACCCAGTACTTC. Full variable domain (missing parts from reference TRBV29-1 and TRBJ2-5): SAVISQKPSRDICQRGTSLTIQCQVDSQVTMMFWYRQQPGQSLTLIATANQGSEATYESGFVIDKFPISRPNLTFSTLTVSNMSPEDSSIYLCSVVNKETQYFGPGTRLLVL.

The rearrangement uses TRBV19 and TRBJ1-2; D ambiguous. The CDR3 contains 12 residues. V was shortened by 11 bases and J by 2 bases, with 12 bases between the two germline ends. Germline V gene data show CDR1 as LNHDA and CDR2 as SQIVND (reference sequence). The CDR3 coding sequence is TGTGCCGGCAGGACTTCGAACTATGGCTACACCTTC. Its translation: CAGRTSNYGYTF.

The chain recombines TRBV19 with TRBJ2-7; perhaps TRBD1 as D (6 bases). From germline, CDR1 is LNHDA and CDR2 SQIVND (reference sequence). V was clipped by 1 base and J by 2 bases, with 12 bases between them. The CDR3 is 15 residues long. CDR3 protein: CASSIARGIAYEQYF. The CDR3 DNA sequence: TGTGCCAGTAGTATAGCTAGGGGGATTGCCTACGAGCAGTACTTC.

The chain couples TRBV2 to TRBJ2-6, with D uncertain. The germline CDR1 and CDR2 sequences are SNHLY and FYNNEI. This CDR3 has 14 amino acids. Trimming took 5 bases from V and 7 from J, leaving 12 bases between them. The CDR3 nucleotides are TGTGCCAGCAGTAGTCGCTATCCAGCCAACGTCCTGACTTTC. This sequence encodes CASSSRYPANVLTF.

The DNA of the CDR3 is TGTGCCAGCAGCTCCAGACTAGCGGGGGGACTCACAGATACGCAGTATTTT. Protein product: CASSSRLAGGLTDTQYF. The chain combines TRBV9 with TRBJ2-3, with 13 bases identical to TRBD2. V dropped 4 bases and J dropped 2; count of bases not matched to a gene: 7. The CDR3 has 17 residues. CDR1 and CDR2 (germline): SGDLS, YYNGEE.

This rearrangement joins TRBV9 to TRBJ2-5; 7 nucleotides align to TRBD1. There are 15 residues in the CDR3. Trimming cost V 0 bases and J 2 bases; bases outside gene matches: 4. Germline values: CDR1 SGDLS, CDR2 YYNGEE. The CDR3 spells CASSVDFRGQETQYF. The CDR3 nucleotides read TGTGCCAGCAGCGTAGATTTCAGGGGGCAAGAGACCCAGTACTTC.

The rearrangement links TRBV5-1 to TRBJ1-1, with 7 bases matching TRBD1. The CDR3 covers 15 residues. Trimming cost V 2 bases and J 2 bases; bases outside gene matches: 6. Germline V lookup: CDR1 SGHRS, CDR2 YFSETQ. The chain's CDR3 is CASSLQGGINTEAFF. DNA of the CDR3: TGCGCCAGCAGCTTACAAGGGGGCATAAACACTGAAGCTTTCTTT.

This chain joins TRBV2 and TRBJ1-1; D is undetermined. V was cut by 2 bases and J by 4 bases, with 11 bases left in between. Germline V lookup: CDR1 SNHLY, CDR2 FYNNEI. The CDR3 spans 14 residues. CDR3 sequence (DNA): TGTGCCAGCAGTGAACAACCCCCGGGCACTGAAGCTTTCTTT. Encoded protein: CASSEQPPGTEAFF.

The rearrangement links TRBV7-2 to TRBJ2-3; D possibly corresponds to TRBD2 (6 bases). This CDR3 has 18 amino acids. Trimming took 5 bases from V and 1 from J, leaving 22 bases between them. Per germline, CDR1 SGHTA and CDR2 FQGNSA. The CDR3 protein is CASSLAHQRRRGTDTQYF. CDR3 DNA: TGTGCCAGCAGCCTGGCACATCAACGGCGGAGGGGCACAGATACGCAGTATTTT.

In the case of this clone: Compared with germline, one end of the junction differs, possibly owing to a read error. The chain recombines TRBV13 with TRBJ2-3, with 8 bases fitting TRBD2. Germline values: CDR1 PRHDT, CDR2 FYEKMQ (reference sequence). This CDR3 has 15 residues. Here the CDR3 reads CASSLGLAVADTQYF. The CDR3 nucleotides read TGTGCCAGCAGCCTAGGACTAGCTGTGGCAGATACGCAGTATTTT.

The chain uses TRBV29-1 and TRBJ1-2; TRBD1 matches 12 bases. The germline V gene has CDR1 SQVTM and CDR2 ANQGSEA. The trim removed 2 bases at V and 8 bases at J, leaving 12 bases unmatched. The CDR3 is made up of 16 amino acids. CDR3 region: CSVEKHPGQGAGGYTF. The CDR3 DNA follows: TGCAGCGTTGAAAAGCACCCGGGACAGGGGGCTGGAGGCTACACCTTC.

The chain has TRBV6-1 and TRBJ2-7, with a possible D match to TRBD1 (6 bases). The V gene lost 1 base and the J gene lost 2 bases, with 24 bases spanning the gap. Per germline, CDR1 MNHNS and CDR2 SASEGT. This CDR3 spans 19 amino acids. The CDR3 sequence is CASSEDEGHDRIVPYEQYF. The DNA for the CDR3 is TGTGCCAGCAGTGAAGACGAAGGACATGACAGGATAGTCCCCTACGAGCAGTACTTC.

The chain recombines TRBV5-1 with TRBJ1-3, with 9 bases lining up with TRBD1. There are 14 residues in the CDR3. V dropped 3 bases and J dropped 4; count of bases not matched to a gene: 2. Germline-derived CDR1 and CDR2 are SGHRS and YFSETQ. The CDR3 region has the DNA TGCGCCAGCAGCTCCGGGACAGGGGGAAACACCATATATTTT. This sequence encodes CASSSGTGGNTIYF.

The gene calls are TRBV9 and TRBJ2-3, with TRBD1 matching 9 bases. The CDR3 covers 16 residues. Germline V gives CDR1 SGDLS, CDR2 YYNGEE. J was trimmed by 3 bases and V by 4 bases; bases with no gene match: 9. The CDR3 coding sequence is TGTGCCAGCAGCTACCACAGGGGGCGCTCGACAGATACGCAGTATTTT. Protein product: CASSYHRGRSTDTQYF. Full variable domain (outside the CDR3, taken from reference TRBV9 and TRBJ2-3): DSGVTQTPKHLITATGQRVTLRCSPRSGDLSVYWYQQSLDQGLQFLIQYYNGEERAKGNILERFSAQQFPDLHSELNLSSLELGDSALYFCASSYHRGRSTDTQYFGPGTRLTVL.

The chain uses TRBV15 and TRBJ1-1, with D perhaps TRBD1 (6 bases). Germline CDR1 reads LNHNV; CDR2 reads YYDKDF (reference sequence). This CDR3 comprises 17 residues. Trimming removed 1 base from V and 4 bases from J, with 19 bases in between. The CDR3 loop reads CATSRGVSRGIVTEAFF. In DNA form, the CDR3 reads TGTGCCACCAGCAGAGGGGTCAGCAGGGGTATCGTCACTGAAGCTTTCTTT.

The chain joins TRBV5-1 to TRBJ2-5, with TRBD1 matching 8 bases. The CDR3 totals 14 residues. The V and J ends lost 4 bases and 1 base, in that order; junction bases with no gene match: 3. The germline V gene encodes CDR1 SGHRS and CDR2 YFSETQ. CDR3 coding DNA: TGCGCCAGCAGCCGGGACAGGCCCCAAGAGACCCAGTACTTC. Its translation: CASSRDRPQETQYF.

The V and J genes are TRBV25-1 and TRBJ1-3; TRBD1 agrees at 7 bases. The length of the CDR3 is 13 residues. After removal of 7 bases from V and 5 bases from J, the junction contained 5 bases not matched to a gene. CDR1 and CDR2 (germline): MGHDK, SYGVNS. CDR3 in DNA: TGTGCCAGCACCGCCAGGGGGAGAAACACCATATATTTT. This encodes CASTARGRNTIYF.

The V gene is TRBV29-1, the J gene TRBJ2-2; the D gene is possibly TRBD1 (6 bases). The CDR3 contains 14 residues. Trimming left V 4 bases short and J 0 bases short, with 9 bases between. The germline V gene encodes CDR1 SQVTM and CDR2 ANQGSEA. The CDR3 DNA reads as TGCAGCGTTGGTAACAGGGCGAACACCGGGGAGCTGTTTTTT. The encoded protein is CSVGNRANTGELFF.

The chain combines TRBV4-1 with TRBJ1-5; D is perhaps TRBD1 (5 bases). V shed 1 base and J shed 3 bases, with 10 bases lying between them. The CDR3 sequence is 15 residues long. Germline loops: CDR1 MGHRA, CDR2 YSYEKL. The CDR3 nucleotides are TGCGCCAGCAGCCAAGTTCTGGACAACAATCAGCCCCAGCATTTT. As protein: CASSQVLDNNQPQHF.

Here the CDR3 reads CASSDTYGYTF. The CDR3 bases are TGCGCCAGCTCCGACACCTATGGCTACACCTTC. The rearrangement links TRBV5-1 to TRBJ1-2; D call uncertain. Per the germline V gene, CDR1 is SGHRS and CDR2 is YFSETQ. V lost 7 bases to trimming and J lost 4 bases, with 8 bases between them. This CDR3 spans 11 amino acids. The full variable domain, its missing parts supplied by reference TRBV5-1 and TRBJ1-2, is KAGVTQTPRYLIKTRGQQVTLSCSPISGHRSVSWYQQTPGQGLQFLFEYFSETQRNKGNFPGRFSGRQFSNSRSEMNVSTLELGDSALYLCASSDTYGYTFGSGTRLTVV.